The sequence of this TCR beta chain was determined in a study of technical replicates of blood from a few donors. V was clipped by 5 bases and J by 5 bases; unmatched bases: 8. From germline, CDR1 is SGHVS and CDR2 FQNEAQ. The CDR3 totals 16 residues. Clones were sequenced by immunoSEQ multiplex PCR, and TCRdb holds only the in-frame ones, with some missing. The sample has 50,000 to 70,000 clones; roughly 89% are singletons. This receptor was identified in a human donor in good health. Some clones in this sample may be carry-over from other donors' samples. The V and J genes are TRBV7-8 and TRBJ2-3; 12 nucleotides match TRBD2. Input material: PBMCs. Written as DNA, the CDR3 is TGTGCCAGCAGCCCCGCTAGCGGGGGGGGGCGAGATACGCAGTATTTT. Protein sequence: CASSPASGGGRDTQYF.